This TCR beta chain was recorded in a study of CD8+CD57+ T cells in acquired aplastic anemia. The CDR3 sequence is 13 residues long. V was shortened by 0 bases and J by 3 bases, with 9 bases between the two germline ends. The germline CDR1 and CDR2 sequences are SQVTM and ANQGSEA. In patients chosen for sequencing, flow cytometry had shown CD8+CD57+ cell expansion. All patients had severe acquired aplastic anemia. TCR beta VDJ and CDR3 profiling used genomic DNA as template. TCRdb re-derived calls from the reads in MiXCR, one entry per CDR3 protein. The sample lists roughly 190,000 distinct CDR3 sequences, roughly half seen once, with approximately 9.7% in the top ten.

Input material: sorted CD4+, CD8+, or CD8+CD57+ T cells (not recorded which) from PBMCs. The V and J genes are TRBV29-1 and TRBJ2-7, with D tentatively TRBD1 (6 bases). The receptor's source is a human donor with aplastic anemia. In DNA, the CDR3 is TGCAGCGTTGAAGATCGGGACAACTACGAGCAGTACTTC. It is translated as CSVEDRDNYEQYF.